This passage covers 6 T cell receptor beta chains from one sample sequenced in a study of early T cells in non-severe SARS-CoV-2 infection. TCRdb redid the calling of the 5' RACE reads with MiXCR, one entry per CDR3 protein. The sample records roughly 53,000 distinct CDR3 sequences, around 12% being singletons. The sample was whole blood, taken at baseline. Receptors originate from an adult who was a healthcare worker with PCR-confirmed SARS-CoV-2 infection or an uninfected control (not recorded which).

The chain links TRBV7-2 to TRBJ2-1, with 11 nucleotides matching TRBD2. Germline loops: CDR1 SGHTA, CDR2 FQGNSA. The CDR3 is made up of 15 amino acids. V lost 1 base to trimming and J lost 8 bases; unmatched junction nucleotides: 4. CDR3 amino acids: CASSLGLAGLDEQFF. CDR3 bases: TGTGCCAGCAGCTTAGGACTAGCGGGACTGGATGAGCAGTTCTTC.

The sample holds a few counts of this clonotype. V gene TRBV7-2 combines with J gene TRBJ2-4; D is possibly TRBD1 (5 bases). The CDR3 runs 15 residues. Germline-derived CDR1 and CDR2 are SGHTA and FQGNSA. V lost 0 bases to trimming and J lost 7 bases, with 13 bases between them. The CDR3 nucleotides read TGTGCCAGCAGCTTAGCTGGGCAGGCAGGGAACATTCAGTACTTC. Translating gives CASSLAGQAGNIQYF.

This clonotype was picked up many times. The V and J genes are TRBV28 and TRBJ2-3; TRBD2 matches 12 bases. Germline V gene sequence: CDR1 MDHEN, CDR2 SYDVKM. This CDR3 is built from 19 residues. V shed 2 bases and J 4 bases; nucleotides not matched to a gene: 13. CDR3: CASSLRRLAGVRVADTQYF. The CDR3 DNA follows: TGTGCCAGCAGTTTACGGAGACTAGCGGGAGTACGAGTCGCAGATACGCAGTATTTT. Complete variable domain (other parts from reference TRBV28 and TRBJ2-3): DVKVTQSSRYLVKRTGEKVFLECVQDMDHENMFWYRQDPGLGLRLIYFSYDVKMKEKGDIPEGYSVSREKKERFSLILESASTNQTSMYLCASSLRRLAGVRVADTQYFGPGTRLTVL.

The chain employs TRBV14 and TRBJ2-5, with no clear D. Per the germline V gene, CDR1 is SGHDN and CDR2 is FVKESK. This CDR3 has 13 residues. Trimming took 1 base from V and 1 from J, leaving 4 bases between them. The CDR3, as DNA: TGTGCCAGCAGCCAAGTATTCCAAGAGACCCAGTACTTC. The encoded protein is CASSQVFQETQYF.

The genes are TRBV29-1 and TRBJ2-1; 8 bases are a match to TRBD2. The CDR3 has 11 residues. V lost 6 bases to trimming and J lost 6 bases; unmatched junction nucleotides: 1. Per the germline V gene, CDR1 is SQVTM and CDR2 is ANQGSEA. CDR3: CSVGTSNEQFF. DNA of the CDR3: TGCAGCGTAGGGACTAGCAATGAGCAGTTCTTC.

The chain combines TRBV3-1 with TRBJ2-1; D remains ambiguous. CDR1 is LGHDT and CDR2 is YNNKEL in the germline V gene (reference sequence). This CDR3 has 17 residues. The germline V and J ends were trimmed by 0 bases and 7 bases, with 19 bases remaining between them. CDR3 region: CASSQESKLFMRNEQFF. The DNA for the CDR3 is TGTGCCAGCAGCCAAGAAAGCAAACTCTTCATGCGAAATGAGCAGTTCTTC.